This T cell receptor (beta chain) appears in the sequencing data of a study of blood T cells in healthy people across ages. Primers used in a second PCR of roughly 7 to 12 cycles were a sample-barcoded 5' primer and a J-beta primer mix. TCRdb re-called the 5' RACE reads through MiXCR, storing one row per CDR3 protein. Found here are about 1.8 million distinct CDR3 sequences, just under 50% of them singletons; the top ten hold approximately 2.1%. The specimen was blood. This TCR was sampled from a woman between 40 and 55 years old in good health.

In DNA, the CDR3 is TGTGCCAGCAGTTTATTTGGGCAGGCGATCTACGAGCAGTACTTC. Translation: CASSLFGQAIYEQYF. The chain links TRBV27 to TRBJ2-7; no firm D call. V was trimmed by 1 base and J by 3 bases, leaving 13 bases between them. Germline V gene data show CDR1 as MNHEY and CDR2 as SMNVEV (reference sequence). This CDR3 contains 15 residues.